This entry concerns a single T cell receptor (beta chain). This CDR3 has 15 residues. CDR1 and CDR2 from the germline V gene are MNHEY and SVGAGI. After removal of 0 bases from V and 11 bases from J, the junction contained 9 bases not matched to a gene. Terminally differentiated effector memory CD45RA+ cells were excluded by CCR7 positive selection of CD45RO-negative cells. The sample comes from a study of shared clonotypes between healthy human individuals. The protocol was immunoSEQ multiplex PCR, while the TCRdb copy is restricted to in-frame clones and leaves out a portion. The repertoire holds some 2 million clones, with approximately 94% as singletons.

The V gene is TRBV6-5, the J gene TRBJ2-4; 8 bases match TRBD1. The receptor was derived from a man aged 18 to 35 in good health. The sequencing sample was made of naive CD8+ T cells sorted from blood. The CDR3 DNA reads TGTGCCAGCAGTTACTCGGATTACAGGGGGATGGTTCAGTACTTC. Protein sequence: CASSYSDYRGMVQYF.